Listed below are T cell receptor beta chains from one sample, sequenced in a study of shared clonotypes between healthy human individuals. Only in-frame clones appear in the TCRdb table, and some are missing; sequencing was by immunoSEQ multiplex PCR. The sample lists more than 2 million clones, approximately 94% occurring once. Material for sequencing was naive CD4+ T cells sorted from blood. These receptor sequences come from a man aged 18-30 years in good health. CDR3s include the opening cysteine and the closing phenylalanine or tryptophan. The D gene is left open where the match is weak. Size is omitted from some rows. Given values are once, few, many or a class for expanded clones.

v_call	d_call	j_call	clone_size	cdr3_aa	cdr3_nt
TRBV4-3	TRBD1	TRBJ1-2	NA	CASSPLPGQGSGYTF	TGCGCCAGCAGCCCTTTACCCGGACAGGGGAGTGGCTACACCTTC
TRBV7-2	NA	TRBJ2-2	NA	CASSFVHLTGELFF	TGTGCCAGCAGCTTCGTCCACCTCACCGGGGAGCTGTTTTTT
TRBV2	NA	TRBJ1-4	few	CASSEVVRVGKLFF	TGTGCCAGCAGTGAGGTCGTCCGCGTAGGAAAACTGTTTTTT
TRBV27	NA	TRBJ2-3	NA	CASKPGPYLDTQYF	TGTGCCAGCAAACCGGGACCCTATCTCGATACGCAGTATTTT
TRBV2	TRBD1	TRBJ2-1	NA	CASRSPGQGFGEQFF	TGTGCCAGCAGATCGCCGGGACAGGGGTTCGGTGAGCAGTTCTTC
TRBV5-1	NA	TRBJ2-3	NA	CASSLDGAGDTQYF	TGCGCCAGCAGCTTGGATGGGGCAGGCGATACGCAGTATTTT
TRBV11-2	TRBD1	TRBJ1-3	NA	CASSWTGNIGNTIYF	TGTGCCAGCAGCTGGACAGGGAATATTGGAAACACCATATATTTT
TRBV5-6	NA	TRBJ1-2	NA	CASSTSGTYYGYTF	TGTGCCAGCAGCACCTCCGGGACTTACTATGGCTACACCTTC
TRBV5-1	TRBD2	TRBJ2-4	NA	CASSLGASGVSKNIQYF	TGCGCCAGCAGCTTGGGGGCTAGCGGCGTGTCCAAAAACATTCAGTACTTC
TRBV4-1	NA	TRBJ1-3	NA	CASSQGGRASGNTIYF	TGCGCCAGCAGCCAAGGTGGAAGGGCCTCTGGAAACACCATATATTTT
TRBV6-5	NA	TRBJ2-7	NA	CASSYSLGYDEQYF	TGTGCCAGCAGTTACTCGCTAGGATACGACGAGCAGTACTTC
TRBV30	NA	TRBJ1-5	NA	CAWSVRSGASNQPQHF	TGTGCCTGGAGTGTTAGGTCGGGAGCTAGCAATCAGCCCCAGCATTTT
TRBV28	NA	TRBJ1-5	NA	CASSSPSPTVRNQPQHF	TGTGCCAGCAGTTCCCCCTCCCCGACAGTGCGTAATCAGCCCCAGCATTTT
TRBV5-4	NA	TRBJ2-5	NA	CASRSGETQYF	TGTGCCAGCAGAAGCGGCGAGACCCAGTACTTC
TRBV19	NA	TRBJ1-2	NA	CASSMTTAGYGYTF	TGTGCCAGTAGTATGACGACGGCTGGCTATGGCTACACCTTC
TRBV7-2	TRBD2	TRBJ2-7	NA	CASSSSGRSYEQYF	TGTGCCAGCAGCTCCAGCGGGAGGTCCTACGAGCAGTACTTC
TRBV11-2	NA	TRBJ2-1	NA	CASSLAGATYNEQFF	TGTGCCAGCAGCTTAGCGGGCGCGACCTACAATGAGCAGTTCTTC
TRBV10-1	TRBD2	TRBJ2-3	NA	CASSESLAGVTDTQYF	TGCGCCAGCAGTGAGTCCCTAGCGGGGGTCACAGATACGCAGTATTTT
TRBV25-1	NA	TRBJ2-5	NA	CASSEFKGRETQYF	TGTGCCAGCAGTGAATTCAAGGGAAGGGAGACCCAGTACTTC
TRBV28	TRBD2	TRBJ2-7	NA	CASLSGGVNEQYF	TGTGCCAGCCTTAGCGGGGGGGTGAACGAGCAGTACTTC
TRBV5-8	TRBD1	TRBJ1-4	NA	CASSLVRGRKKLFF	TGTGCCAGCAGCTTGGTGAGGGGGCGGAAAAAACTGTTTTTT
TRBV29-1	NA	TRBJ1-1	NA	CSVDGGLGWNTEAFF	TGCAGCGTTGATGGGGGGTTGGGGTGGAACACTGAAGCTTTCTTT
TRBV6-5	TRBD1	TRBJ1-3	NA	CASSYSTGSGNTIYF	TGTGCCAGCAGTTACTCGACAGGGTCTGGAAACACCATATATTTT
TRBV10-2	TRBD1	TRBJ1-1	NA	CASTEGARNTEAFF	TGCGCCAGCACCGAGGGGGCCAGGAACACTGAAGCTTTCTTT
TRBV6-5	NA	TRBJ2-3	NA	CASSFGSVADTQYF	TGTGCCAGCAGTTTTGGATCGGTGGCGGATACGCAGTATTTT
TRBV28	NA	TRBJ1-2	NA	CASSRAWSNYGYTF	TGTGCCAGCAGCCGGGCTTGGTCTAACTATGGCTACACCTTC
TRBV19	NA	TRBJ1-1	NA	CASSIPTGGSTEAFF	TGTGCCAGTAGTATCCCGACGGGGGGGTCGACTGAAGCTTTCTTT
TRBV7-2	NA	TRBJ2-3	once	CASSFRTDTQYF	TGTGCCAGCAGCTTTCGCACAGATACGCAGTATTTT
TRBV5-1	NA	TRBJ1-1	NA	CASSLTTASEAFF	TGCGCCAGCAGCTTGACGACAGCAAGTGAAGCTTTCTTT
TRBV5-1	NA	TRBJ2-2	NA	CASSLTLGELFF	TGCGCCAGCAGCTTGACACTCGGGGAGCTGTTTTTT
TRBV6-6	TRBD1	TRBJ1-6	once	CASRGTGLSPLHF	TGTGCCAGCAGGGGGACAGGCCTCTCTCCCCTCCACTTT
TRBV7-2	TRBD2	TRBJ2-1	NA	CASSLELAGTNNEQFF	TGTGCCAGCAGCTTAGAACTAGCGGGAACGAACAATGAGCAGTTCTTC
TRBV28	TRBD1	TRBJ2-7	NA	CASSLSGTVSYEQYF	TGTGCCAGCAGTCTCTCCGGGACAGTCTCCTACGAGCAGTACTTC
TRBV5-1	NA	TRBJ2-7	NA	CASSLDREDEQYF	TGCGCCAGCAGCTTGGACAGGGAAGACGAGCAGTACTTC
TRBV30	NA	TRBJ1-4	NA	CAWSPQGVGGKLFF	TGTGCCTGGAGTCCGCAGGGTGTGGGCGGAAAACTGTTTTTT
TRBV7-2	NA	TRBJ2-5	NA	CASSLRSNQETQYF	TGTGCCAGCAGCTTAAGATCGAATCAAGAGACCCAGTACTTC
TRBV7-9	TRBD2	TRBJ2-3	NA	CASSFSGTSLRDTQYF	TGTGCCAGCAGCTTCTCCGGGACTAGTCTGAGAGATACGCAGTATTTT
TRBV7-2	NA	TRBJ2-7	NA	CASSFDGSKQYF	TGTGCCAGCAGCTTCGATGGGAGCAAGCAGTACTTC
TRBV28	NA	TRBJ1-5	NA	CASSSLLGSQPQHF	TGTGCCAGCAGTTCCTTGTTGGGGTCTCAGCCCCAGCATTTT